One and the same sample provided the 21 T cell receptor beta chains below, sequenced in a study of CD8+CD57+ T cells in acquired aplastic anemia. The TCR beta profiling, which covered VDJ combination and CDR3 sequence, was carried out using genomic DNA as the template. TCRdb independently ran MiXCR on the reads; one entry per CDR3 protein. This sample has 400,000 to 500,000 distinct CDR3 sequences, with approximately 70% found just once. The sequenced sample consisted of sorted CD4+, CD8+, or CD8+CD57+ T cells (not recorded which) from PBMCs. These TCRs come from a human donor in good health, serving as a control.

On this clonotype itself: The junction departs from germline at one end; a sequencing error may be responsible. The gene calls are TRBV7-3 and TRBJ2-5; TRBD1 matches at 10 bases. Germline assignment: CDR1 SGHTA and CDR2 FQGTGA. CDR3 length: 14 residues. CDR3 residues: CASSSQTGGYGNTF. The CDR3 nucleotides are TGTGCCAGCAGCTCCCAGACAGGGGGCTATGGAAACACCTTC.

V gene TRBV19 combines with J gene TRBJ1-2; D remains unclear. CDR3 length equals 16 residues. V lost 3 bases, J lost 5 bases, and 19 bases lay in between. Germline loops: CDR1 LNHDA, CDR2 SQIVND (reference sequence). The CDR3 region is CASSMARPEAKYGYTF. The CDR3 DNA sequence: TGTGCCAGTAGTATGGCGCGGCCGGAGGCGAAGTATGGCTACACCTTC.

Regarding this clonotype: A read error may explain this, as a much larger clone is one base away. The conserved phenylalanine or tryptophan is not found at the CDR3 terminus, so this likely reflects a read error. The chain uses TRBV6-2 or TRBV6-3 and TRBJ1-2, with TRBD1 matching over 7 bases. CDR1 and CDR2 (germline): MNHEY, SVGEGT. V lost 2 bases and J lost 2; bases outside the gene matches: 8. The CDR3 is 16 amino acids. CDR3 loop: CASSYRGRTGNYGYTL. CDR3 nucleotides: TGTGCCAGCAGTTACAGGGGGCGCACCGGAAACTATGGCTACACCCTC.

With regard to this clonotype: A junction end diverges from the germline sequence, so it may reflect a read error. The V call is TRBV10-3, the J call TRBJ1-1, with D possibly being TRBD1 (6 bases). CDR1 is ENHRY and CDR2 is SYGVKD in the germline V gene. This CDR3 contains 14 residues. CDR3 residues: CASSEDQGHRAIFF. The CDR3 DNA sequence: TGTGCCAGCAGTGAGGATCAGGGACACAGGGCCATATTCTTT.

As concerns this clonotype: A much larger clone lies a single base off, so this may be a read error. The rearrangement joins TRBV6-1 to TRBJ2-2; tentatively, D is TRBD1 or TRBD2 (5 bases each). This CDR3 comprises 13 residues. The germline gives CDR1 MNHNS, CDR2 SASEGT. CDR3 coding DNA: TGTGCCAGCAGTGAAGGGACAATCGGGGAGCCGTTTTTT. This translates into CASSEGTIGEPFF.

The chain employs TRBV5-1 and TRBJ2-7; possibly TRBD1 or TRBD2 for D (5 bases each). The CDR3 consists of 16 residues. V was trimmed by 6 bases and J by 4 bases, leaving 23 bases between them. Germline V gene sequence: CDR1 SGHRS, CDR2 YFSETQ. Written as DNA, the CDR3 is TGCGCCAGCAATGACGACGGGGACCTGACGCGATACGAGCAGTACTTC. Residues: CASNDDGDLTRYEQYF.

This chain connects TRBV10-3 to TRBJ2-7; possible D gene TRBD2, 6 bases. The V end was cut by 7 bases, the J end by 8 bases, with 21 bases between. Germline values: CDR1 ENHRY, CDR2 SYGVKD. The CDR3 has 14 residues. DNA of the CDR3: TGTGCCATCATGGGGGGAGCTTCGTACGACAAGCAGTACTTC. Protein sequence: CAIMGGASYDKQYF.

The CDR3 DNA reads as TGCAGTGCTAGGCTGACAGGGACGCAAGGCTACACCTTC. Translated, it gives CSARLTGTQGYTF. The V and J genes are TRBV20-1 and TRBJ1-2, with 7 positions matching TRBD1. After removal of 3 bases from V and 8 bases from J, the junction contained 9 bases not matched to a gene. This CDR3 comprises 13 residues. Germline CDR1 DFQATT, CDR2 SNEGSKA (reference sequence).

Notes on this clonotype: Compared with germline, one end of the junction differs, possibly owing to a read error. Written as DNA, the CDR3 is TGCGCCAGCAGCCAAGAGATGGGATTGGGCTATACCTTCCTGACTTTC. Amino acids: CASSQEMGLGYTFLTF. The chain has TRBV7-2 and TRBJ2-6; D not certain. The germline V gene has CDR1 SGHTA and CDR2 FQGNSA. The CDR3 totals 16 residues.

The V call is TRBV5-1, the J call TRBJ1-1; TRBD1 matches at 8 bases. V gave up 0 bases and J gave up 7 bases; unmatched junction bases: 5. Germline CDR1 and CDR2: SGHRS and YFSETQ. The CDR3 has 14 residues. CDR3 coding DNA: TGCGCCAGCAGCTTGGACGGACAGGGCTATGAAGCTTTCTTT. This encodes CASSLDGQGYEAFF. Together with reference TRBV5-1 and TRBJ1-1, the CDR3 gives the full variable domain: KAGVTQTPRYLIKTRGQQVTLSCSPISGHRSVSWYQQTPGQGLQFLFEYFSETQRNKGNFPGRFSGRQFSNSRSEMNVSTLELGDSALYLCASSLDGQGYEAFFGQGTRLTVV.

This sequence joins TRBV6-5 and TRBJ2-3; 10 bases line up with TRBD2. The V and J ends lost 4 bases and 6 bases, in that order; junction bases with no gene match: 4. There are 14 residues in the CDR3. CDR1 and CDR2 from the germline V gene are MNHEY and SVGAGI. This CDR3 reads CASSFSGGVDTQYF. The CDR3 DNA is TGTGCCAGCAGTTTCAGCGGGGGGGTGGATACGCAGTATTTT.

Worth noting for this clonotype: Here the CDR3 omits its conserved ending phenylalanine or tryptophan, so a read error is the likely source. The DNA is left out, because the CDR3 cannot be placed on it with certainty; the CDR3 is given as TCRdb lists it. The chain carries TRBV12-3 or TRBV12-4 and TRBJ2-6; TRBD2 is taken as the D call from the table, unchecked against the DNA. The CDR3 has 8 amino acids, counting both end residues. CDR3 amino acids: CASSLATS.

Ten or more counts support this clonotype. The J gene is TRBJ2-1, the V gene TRBV6-5; D may be TRBD2 (5 bases). The germline V gene has CDR1 MNHEY and CDR2 SVGAGI. V lost 6 bases, J lost 0 bases, and 12 bases lay in between. The CDR3 runs 15 residues. The CDR3 nucleotides read TGTGCCAGCAGCTTTTCTAGCTACTCCTACAATGAGCAGTTCTTC. Translated: CASSFSSYSYNEQFF.

The gene calls are TRBV10-3 and TRBJ1-2; tentatively, D is TRBD1 (5 bases). Trimming left V 5 bases short and J 8 bases short, with 15 bases between. Germline CDR1 is ENHRY and CDR2 is SYGVKD. CDR3 length equals 13 residues. The CDR3 nucleotides read TGTGCCATCAGTATCCAGGGTTATGCCGGCTACACCTTC. As protein: CAISIQGYAGYTF.

With respect to this clonotype: The conserved closing phenylalanine or tryptophan is absent in this CDR3, likely reflecting a read error. V gene TRBV2 combines with J gene TRBJ1-4; D remains ambiguous. CDR1 and CDR2 from the germline V gene are SNHLY and FYNNEI. This CDR3 has 14 amino acids. Written as DNA, the CDR3 is TGTGCCAGCAGCGATTGGGCTGGGTATGAAATACTGTTTTTG. This translates into CASSDWAGYEILFL.

This clonotype was found many times. The chain combines TRBV19 with TRBJ1-1, with 8 bases fitting TRBD1. The CDR3 has 19 amino acids. Trimming at V came to 3 bases and at J to 1 base, leaving 16 bases not matched to a gene. Germline CDR1 LNHDA, CDR2 SQIVND (reference sequence). This CDR3 reads CASSIGQLDRGGQNTEAFF. The CDR3 DNA sequence: TGTGCCAGTAGTATCGGCCAACTCGACAGGGGAGGGCAGAACACTGAAGCTTTCTTT.

This clonotype was observed at least ten times. The chain has TRBV20-1 and TRBJ2-3; 8 positions agree with TRBD2. The CDR3 contains 16 residues. The V gene's germline CDR1 is DFQATT and CDR2 SNEGSKA (reference sequence). The junction had 11 bases not matched to a gene; V was cut back by 4 bases and J by 2 bases. For the CDR3, the DNA is TGCAGTGCTATTAGGGCGGGGGGCACTAACACAGATACGCAGTATTTT. Its protein product is CSAIRAGGTNTDTQYF.

The V gene is TRBV20-1, the J gene TRBJ1-3; TRBD1 agrees at 8 bases. Germline trimming cut 6 bases from V and 8 bases from J; bases unmatched to any gene: 3. The CDR3 has 11 amino acids. Germline V gene data show CDR1 as DFQATT and CDR2 as SNEGSKA (reference sequence). For the CDR3, the DNA is TGCAGTGCACCGACAGGGGACACCATATATTTT. Residues: CSAPTGDTIYF.

This chain uses TRBV5-4 with TRBJ1-2; D is undetermined. This CDR3 has 13 amino acids. V was trimmed by 7 bases and J by 7 bases, leaving 17 bases between them. CDR1 and CDR2 from the germline V gene are SGHNT and YYREEE (reference sequence). The CDR3 sequence is CASRPSPGIGYTF. DNA of the CDR3: TGTGCCAGCCGCCCATCTCCGGGCATTGGCTACACCTTC.

Ten or more counts support this clonotype. The rearrangement uses TRBV20-1 and TRBJ1-3; D possibly corresponds to TRBD1 (6 bases). Trimming pared 3 bases from V and 5 bases from J, leaving 11 bases between. The CDR3 is made up of 13 amino acids. Germline V gene sequence: CDR1 DFQATT, CDR2 SNEGSKA (reference sequence). The CDR3 DNA is TGCAGTGCTAGTTTGGACAGAAGAAACACCATATATTTT. Its protein product is CSASLDRRNTIYF.

In the case of this clonotype: Germline and junction disagree at one end, which may indicate a read error. The chain carries TRBV7-2 and TRBJ2-7, with 7 bases identical to TRBD2. Germline V gene data show CDR1 as SGHTA and CDR2 as FQGNSA. The CDR3 totals 15 residues. The CDR3 loop reads CASSSQGGDHHQHYF. CDR3 bases: TGTGCCAGCAGCTCCCAGGGAGGGGATCACCACCAGCATTACTTC.